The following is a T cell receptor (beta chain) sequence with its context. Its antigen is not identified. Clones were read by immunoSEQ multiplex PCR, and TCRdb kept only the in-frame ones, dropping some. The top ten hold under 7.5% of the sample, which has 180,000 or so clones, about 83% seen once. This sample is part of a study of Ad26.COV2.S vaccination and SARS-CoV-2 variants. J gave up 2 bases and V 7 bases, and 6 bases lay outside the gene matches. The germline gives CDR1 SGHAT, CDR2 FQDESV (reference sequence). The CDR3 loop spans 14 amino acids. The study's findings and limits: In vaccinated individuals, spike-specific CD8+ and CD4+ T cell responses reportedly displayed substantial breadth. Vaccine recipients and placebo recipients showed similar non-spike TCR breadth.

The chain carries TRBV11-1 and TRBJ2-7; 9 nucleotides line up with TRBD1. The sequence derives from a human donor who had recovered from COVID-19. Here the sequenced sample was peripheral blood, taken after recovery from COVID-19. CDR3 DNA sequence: TGTGCCAGCACCTCGGGACAGGGTGCCTACGAGCAGTACTTC. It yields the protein CASTSGQGAYEQYF.